The 9 T cell receptor beta chains below come from one sample, sequenced in a study of blood T cell repertoires in COVID-19. The method was immunoSEQ multiplex PCR; TCRdb's version includes in-frame clones alone and lacks a portion of them. This sample has about 170,000 clones, with around 88% found just once. The sample taken for sequencing was peripheral blood. These receptors were collected from an older woman who had recovered from COVID-19.

The chain recombines TRBV10-3 with TRBJ2-1; D call uncertain. The CDR3 is 14 amino acids. Trimming left V 8 bases short and J 12 bases short, with 23 bases between. Germline-derived CDR1 and CDR2 are ENHRY and SYGVKD. CDR3 loop: CAIGPINRSSGQFF. The CDR3 DNA reads as TGTGCCATCGGTCCAATTAATCGGAGCAGTGGGCAGTTCTTC.

The chain is built from TRBV5-1 and TRBJ2-1, with D perhaps matching TRBD2 (6 bases). CDR1 is SGHRS, CDR2 YFSETQ, per germline. V gave up 0 bases and J gave up 0 bases, with 10 bases separating them. CDR3 length: 16 residues. The CDR3: CASSLGGASSYNEQFF. DNA of the CDR3: TGCGCCAGCAGCTTGGGCGGGGCGAGCTCCTACAATGAGCAGTTCTTC.

The chain links TRBV5-1 to TRBJ2-6; tentative D call: TRBD2 (6 bases). Trimming left V 1 base short and J 1 base short, with 6 bases between. Germline CDR1 and CDR2: SGHRS and YFSETQ. This CDR3 spans 15 amino acids. The CDR3 protein is CASSLRGSGANVLTF. In DNA, the CDR3 is TGCGCCAGCAGCTTGCGGGGGTCTGGGGCCAACGTCCTGACTTTC. Full variable domain (rest looked up from reference TRBV5-1 and TRBJ2-6): KAGVTQTPRYLIKTRGQQVTLSCSPISGHRSVSWYQQTPGQGLQFLFEYFSETQRNKGNFPGRFSGRQFSNSRSEMNVSTLELGDSALYLCASSLRGSGANVLTFGAGSRLTVL.

The rearrangement uses TRBV11-2 and TRBJ2-7, with D perhaps TRBD2 (6 bases). The length of the CDR3 is 14 residues. The germline V and J ends were trimmed by 9 bases and 3 bases, with 18 bases remaining between them. From germline, CDR1 is SGHAT and CDR2 FQNNGV. The CDR3, as DNA: TGTGCCAGTGGGAGGTCGCTTCTGGACTACGAGCAGTACTTC. This encodes CASGRSLLDYEQYF.

V usage is TRBV27 and J usage is TRBJ1-5; D is perhaps TRBD1 (6 bases). The germline CDR1 and CDR2 sequences are MNHEY and SMNVEV (reference sequence). Trimming took 4 bases from V and 1 from J, leaving 8 bases between them. The CDR3 contains 14 residues. In DNA, the CDR3 is TGTGCCAGCAGTTCCACAGGGAGCAATCAGCCCCAGCATTTT. Translating gives CASSSTGSNQPQHF.

The V gene is TRBV19, the J gene TRBJ2-1; TRBD2 aligns across 9 bases. Losses at the gene ends were 5 bases for V and 6 bases for J; bases not matched to a gene: 11. This CDR3 has 16 amino acids. CDR1 and CDR2 from the germline V gene are LNHDA and SQIVND (reference sequence). CDR3 nucleotides: TGTGCCAGTAGTGGTTATGGGCGGGAGGGCGGCAATGAGCAGTTCTTC. Protein sequence: CASSGYGREGGNEQFF.

The rearrangement joins TRBV7-8 to TRBJ1-4, with a tentative D call TRBD1 (6 bases). V was trimmed by 5 bases and J by 0 bases, leaving 16 bases between them. Per germline, CDR1 SGHVS and CDR2 FQNEAQ. The CDR3 sequence is 17 residues long. This CDR3 is CASSPQGRGSTNEKLFF. CDR3 DNA: TGTGCCAGCAGCCCCCAGGGGAGGGGATCAACTAATGAAAAACTGTTTTTT.

The chain carries TRBV9 and TRBJ2-7; TRBD1 agrees at 7 bases. Germline CDR1 SGDLS, CDR2 YYNGEE. V gave up 4 bases and J gave up 4 bases; unmatched junction bases: 11. The CDR3 has 15 residues. For the CDR3, the DNA is TGTGCCAGCAGCCCCCGCCGACAGGGTCCGTACGAGCAGTACTTC. The encoded protein is CASSPRRQGPYEQYF.

This clone is a singleton in its sample. The chain links TRBV30 to TRBJ2-5, with D unclear. V lost 0 bases and J 4 bases, leaving 6 bases between the germline ends. This CDR3 is built from 12 residues. Germline V lookup: CDR1 GTSNPN, CDR2 SVGIG (reference sequence). This chain's CDR3 is CAWSVSGETQYF. In nucleotides, the CDR3 is TGTGCCTGGAGTGTATCAGGAGAGACCCAGTACTTC.